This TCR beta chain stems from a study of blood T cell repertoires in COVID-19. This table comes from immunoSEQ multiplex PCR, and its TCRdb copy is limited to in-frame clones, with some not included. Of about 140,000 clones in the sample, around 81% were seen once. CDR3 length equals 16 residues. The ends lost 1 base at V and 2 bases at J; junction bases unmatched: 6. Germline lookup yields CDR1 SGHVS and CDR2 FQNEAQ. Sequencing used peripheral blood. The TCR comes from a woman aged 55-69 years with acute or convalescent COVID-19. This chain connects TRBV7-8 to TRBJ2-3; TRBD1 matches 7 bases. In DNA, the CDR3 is TGTGCCAGCAGCTTAGTTCGACAGGGCCCCACAGATACGCAGTATTTT. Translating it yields CASSLVRQGPTDTQYF.